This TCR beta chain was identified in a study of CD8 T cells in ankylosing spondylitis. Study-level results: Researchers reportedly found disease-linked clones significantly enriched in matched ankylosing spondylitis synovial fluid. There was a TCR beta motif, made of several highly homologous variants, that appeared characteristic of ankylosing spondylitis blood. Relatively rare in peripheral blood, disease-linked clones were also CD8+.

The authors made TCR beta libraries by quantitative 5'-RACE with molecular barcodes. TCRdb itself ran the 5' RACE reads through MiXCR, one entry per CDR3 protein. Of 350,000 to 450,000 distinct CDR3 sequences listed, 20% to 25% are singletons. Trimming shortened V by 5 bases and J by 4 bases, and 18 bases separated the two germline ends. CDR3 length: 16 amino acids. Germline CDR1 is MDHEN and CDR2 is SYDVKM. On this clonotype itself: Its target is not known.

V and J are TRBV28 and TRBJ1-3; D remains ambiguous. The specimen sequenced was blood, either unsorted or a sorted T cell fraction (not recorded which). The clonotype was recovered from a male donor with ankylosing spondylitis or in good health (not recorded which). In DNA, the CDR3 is TGTGCCAGCAGTCTTTTTGGGGAAGGTCGCGGAAACACCATATATTTT. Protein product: CASSLFGEGRGNTIYF.